This T cell receptor (beta chain) was recorded in a study of vaccination and CD4 T cells after COVID-19. Study at large: Recovered patients in the cohort numbered six men and four women, two of them Hispanic. Two doses of either BNT162b2 or mRNA-1273 vaccine were given to participants. Once diagnosed, patients had post-COVID samples drawn a median roughly 97 days later (range 35 to 161).

The study sequenced cultured CD4+ T cell DNA using the Oncomine TCR Beta short-read assay. TCRdb fed the PCR reads into MiXCR, producing one record per CDR3 protein. The table lists approximately 23,000 distinct CDR3 sequences, roughly two fifths of them singletons, with 30% in the top ten. Specified time point: late sampling 161 to 241 days after vaccination in a few convalescent patients. Stated treatment: roughly ten-day PBMC culture with coronavirus spike peptide pools or control peptides (ViraFEST assay). Using peptide pools, antigen-specific T cells were expanded in ViraFEST before TCRs were sequenced. Trimming removed 0 bases from V and 5 bases from J; junction bases left unmatched: 2. Germline V CDR1 and CDR2: LGHNA, YSLEER. The CDR3 length is 16 residues. Points on this clonotype: Its antigen is unknown.

The specimen comprised CD4+ T cells from blood, cultured in vitro, sampled about 7 months after SARS-CoV-2 vaccination. The chain employs TRBV4-3 and TRBJ2-1; 12 bases are a match to TRBD2. This receptor was obtained from a human donor who had recovered from COVID-19. In DNA, the CDR3 is TGCGCCAGCAGCCAAGATTGGACTAGCGGGAACAATGAGCAGTTCTTC. Translating it yields CASSQDWTSGNNEQFF.